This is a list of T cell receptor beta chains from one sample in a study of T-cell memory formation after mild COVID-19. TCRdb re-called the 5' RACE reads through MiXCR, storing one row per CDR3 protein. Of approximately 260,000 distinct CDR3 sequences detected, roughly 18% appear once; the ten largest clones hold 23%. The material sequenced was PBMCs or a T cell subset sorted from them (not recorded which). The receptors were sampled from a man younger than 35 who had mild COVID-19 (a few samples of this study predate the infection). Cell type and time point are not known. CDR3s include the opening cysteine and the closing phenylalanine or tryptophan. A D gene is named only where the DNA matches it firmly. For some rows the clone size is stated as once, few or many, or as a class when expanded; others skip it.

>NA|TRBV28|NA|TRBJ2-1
CASSTFNEQFF
TGTGCCAGCTCAACTTTCAATGAGCAGTTCTTC
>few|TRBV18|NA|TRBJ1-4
CASSPDGSRNEKLFF
TGTGCCAGCTCACCAGACGGCAGCCGTAATGAAAAACTGTTTTTT
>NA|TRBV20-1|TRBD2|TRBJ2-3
CSSTSGGLNTQYF
TGCAGTAGCACTAGCGGGGGGCTAAATACGCAGTATTTT
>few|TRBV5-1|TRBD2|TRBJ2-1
CASSLAGAGSFYNEQFF
TGCGCCAGCAGCTTGGCCGGAGCGGGGAGCTTCTACAATGAGCAGTTCTTC
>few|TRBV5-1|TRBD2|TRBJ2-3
CASRLNSGGTTDTQYF
TGCGCCAGCAGATTAAATAGCGGGGGGACCACAGATACGCAGTATTTT
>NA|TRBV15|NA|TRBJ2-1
CATSRGESYNEQFF
TGTGCCACCAGCAGAGGGGAATCCTACAATGAGCAGTTCTTC
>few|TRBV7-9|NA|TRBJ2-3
CASSLDQTDTQYF
TGTGCCAGCAGCTTAGACCAGACAGATACGCAGTATTTT
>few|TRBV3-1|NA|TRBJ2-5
CASSQAGAEETQYF
TGTGCCAGCAGCCAGGCGGGGGCAGAAGAGACCCAGTACTTC
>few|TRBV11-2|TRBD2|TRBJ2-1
CASRMGGSSYNEQFF
TGTGCCAGCAGGATGGGGGGGAGCTCCTACAATGAGCAGTTCTTC
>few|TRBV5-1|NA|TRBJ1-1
CASSLGIGAMNTEAFF
TGCGCCAGCAGCTTGGGGATTGGCGCCATGAACACTGAAGCTTTCTTT
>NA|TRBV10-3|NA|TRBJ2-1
CAISETDREVGVQFF
TGTGCCATCAGTGAAACAGACAGGGAGGTTGGTGTGCAGTTCTTC
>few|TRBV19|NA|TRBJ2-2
CASSGLFTGELFF
TGTGCCAGTAGCGGACTGTTCACCGGGGAGCTGTTTTTT
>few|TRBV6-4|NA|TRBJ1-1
CASSDQPNTEAFF
TGTGCCAGCAGTGACCAGCCGAACACTGAAGCTTTCTTT
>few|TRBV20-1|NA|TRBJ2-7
CSARPGTTQYF
TGCAGTGCCCGACCCGGGACAACGCAGTACTTC
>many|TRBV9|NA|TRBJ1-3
CASSVEVGAGNTIYF
TGTGCCAGCAGCGTAGAGGTCGGGGCTGGAAACACCATATATTTT
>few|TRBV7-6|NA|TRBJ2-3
CASGGFLSTDTQYF
TGTGCCAGCGGAGGGTTCCTTAGCACAGATACGCAGTATTTT
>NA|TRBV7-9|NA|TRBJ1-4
CASSVSELQERKLFF
TGTGCCAGCAGCGTGTCTGAACTGCAGGAGAGGAAACTGTTTTTT
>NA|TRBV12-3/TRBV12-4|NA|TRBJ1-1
CASSSPTTVNTEAFF
TGTGCCAGCAGTTCCCCGACAACAGTGAACACTGAAGCTTTCTTT
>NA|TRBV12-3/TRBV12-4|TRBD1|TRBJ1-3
CASSSTGGRSGNTIYF
TGTGCCAGCAGTTCCACAGGGGGGAGGTCTGGAAACACCATATATTTT
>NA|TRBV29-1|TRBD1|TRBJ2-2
CSVEVAGGNTGELFF
TGCAGCGTTGAAGTTGCAGGGGGCAACACCGGGGAGCTGTTTTTT
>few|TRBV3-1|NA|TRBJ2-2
CASSRGVVTGELFF
TGTGCCAGCAGCCGGGGGGTGGTCACCGGGGAGCTGTTTTTT
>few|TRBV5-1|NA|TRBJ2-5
CASSPGEGGQETQYF
TGCGCCAGCAGCCCCGGGGAAGGGGGTCAAGAGACCCAGTACTTC
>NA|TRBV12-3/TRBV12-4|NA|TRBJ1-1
CASTPGVGGEAFF
TGTGCCAGCACCCCAGGGGTAGGAGGCGAAGCTTTCTTT
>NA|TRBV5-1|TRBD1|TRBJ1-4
CASSQTGGFEKLFF
TGCGCCAGCAGCCAGACAGGGGGCTTTGAAAAACTGTTTTTT
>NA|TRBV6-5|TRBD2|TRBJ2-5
CASSTGLARRETQYF
TGTGCCAGCAGTACCGGACTAGCCCGGAGAGAGACCCAGTACTTC
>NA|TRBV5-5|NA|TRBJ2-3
CASSSDLYQTTQYF
TGTGCCAGCAGCTCCGACTTGTACCAGACGACGCAGTATTTT
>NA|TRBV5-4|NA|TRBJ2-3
CASSDLVTLGLDTQYF
TGTGCCAGCAGCGACCTAGTCACCCTGGGTTTAGATACGCAGTATTTT
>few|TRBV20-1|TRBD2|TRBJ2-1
CSAPGLASYNEQFF
TGCAGTGCTCCGGGACTAGCCTCCTACAATGAGCAGTTCTTC
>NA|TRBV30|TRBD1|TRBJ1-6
CAWSVRVGTAYNSPLHF
TGTGCCTGGAGTGTACGGGTCGGGACAGCGTATAATTCACCCCTCCACTTT
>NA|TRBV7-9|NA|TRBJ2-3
CASSFRATRTDTQYF
TGTGCCAGCAGCTTTCGGGCTACCCGCACAGATACGCAGTATTTT
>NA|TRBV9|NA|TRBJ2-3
CASSVWETDTQYF
TGTGCCAGCAGCGTATGGGAAACAGATACGCAGTATTTT
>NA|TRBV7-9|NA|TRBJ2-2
CASSFGVPNTGELFF
TGTGCCAGCAGCTTTGGCGTACCGAACACCGGGGAGCTGTTTTTT
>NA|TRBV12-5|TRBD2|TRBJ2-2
CASVLGGGGVTGELFF
TGTGCTAGCGTGCTCGGCGGGGGTGGAGTAACCGGGGAGCTGTTTTTT
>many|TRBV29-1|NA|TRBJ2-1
CSVRWATYNEQFF
TGCAGCGTTCGGTGGGCAACCTACAATGAGCAGTTCTTC
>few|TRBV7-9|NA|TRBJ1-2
CASSLGPKGENGYTF
TGTGCCAGCAGCTTAGGCCCGAAGGGGGAGAATGGCTACACCTTC
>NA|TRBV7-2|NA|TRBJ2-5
CASSPIQGWQETQYF
TGTGCCAGCAGCCCCATACAGGGATGGCAAGAGACCCAGTACTTC
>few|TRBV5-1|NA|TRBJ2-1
CASSSLTTGTSYNEQFF
TGCGCCAGCAGTTCCTTGACTACCGGGACCTCCTACAATGAGCAGTTCTTC
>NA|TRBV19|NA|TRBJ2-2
CASSIPGRNTGELFF
TGTGCCAGTAGTATTCCCGGTCGGAACACCGGGGAGCTGTTTTTT
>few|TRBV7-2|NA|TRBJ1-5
CASSLASQRGEPQHF
TGTGCCAGCAGCTTAGCGAGCCAGAGGGGAGAGCCCCAGCATTTT
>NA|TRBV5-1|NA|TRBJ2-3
CASSTGLLTDTQYF
TGCGCCAGCAGCACCGGACTCCTCACAGATACGCAGTATTTT
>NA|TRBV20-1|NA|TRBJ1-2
CSVTGLSGYTF
TGCAGTGTAACAGGGCTGTCGGGCTACACCTTC
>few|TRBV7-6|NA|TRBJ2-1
CASSFVPLDNEQFF
TGTGCCAGCAGCTTCGTCCCATTAGACAATGAGCAGTTCTTC
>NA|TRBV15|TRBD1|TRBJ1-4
CATSRDRGAEKLFF
TGTGCCACCAGCCGGGACAGGGGGGCTGAAAAACTGTTTTTT
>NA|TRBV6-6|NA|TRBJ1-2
CASSFDRLGGYTF
TGTGCCAGCAGTTTCGACAGGCTCGGAGGCTACACCTTC
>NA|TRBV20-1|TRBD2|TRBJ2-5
CSARETGGRETQYF
TGCAGTGCTAGAGAGACGGGGGGGAGGGAGACCCAGTACTTC
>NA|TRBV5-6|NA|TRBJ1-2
CASSLAKGYGYTF
TGTGCCAGCAGCTTGGCTAAAGGCTATGGCTACACCTTC
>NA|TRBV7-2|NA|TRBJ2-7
CASSSGTRDEQYF
TGTGCCAGCAGCTCCGGGACACGGGACGAGCAGTACTTC
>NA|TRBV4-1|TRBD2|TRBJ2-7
CASSQAGGGPYEQYF
TGCGCCAGCAGCCAAGCCGGGGGGGGCCCTTACGAGCAGTACTTC
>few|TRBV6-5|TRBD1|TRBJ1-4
CASSYSYRGVEKLFF
TGTGCCAGCAGTTACTCGTACAGGGGGGTCGAGAAACTGTTTTTT
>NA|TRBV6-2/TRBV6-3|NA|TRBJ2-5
CASSYMDYYQETQYF
TGTGCCAGCAGTTACATGGACTACTACCAAGAGACCCAGTACTTC
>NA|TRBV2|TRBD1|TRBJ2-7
CASSADRVVSYEQYF
TGTGCCAGCAGTGCGGACAGGGTTGTGTCCTACGAGCAGTACTTC